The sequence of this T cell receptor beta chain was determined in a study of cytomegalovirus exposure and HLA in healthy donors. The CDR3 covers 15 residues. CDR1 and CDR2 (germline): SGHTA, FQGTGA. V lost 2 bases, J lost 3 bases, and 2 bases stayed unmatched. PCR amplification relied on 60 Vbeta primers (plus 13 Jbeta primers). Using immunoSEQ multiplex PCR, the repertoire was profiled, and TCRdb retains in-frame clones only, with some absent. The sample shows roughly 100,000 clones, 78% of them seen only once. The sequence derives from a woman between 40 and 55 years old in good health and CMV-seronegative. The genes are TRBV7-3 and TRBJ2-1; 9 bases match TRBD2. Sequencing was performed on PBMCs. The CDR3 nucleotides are TGTGCCAGCAGCTTACTAGCGGGACTCTACAATGAGCAGTTCTTC. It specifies CASSLLAGLYNEQFF.